This T cell receptor (beta chain) was found in a study of T-cell reconstitution after alpha-beta-depleted transplantation in children. Study conclusions and caveats: At the one-year point after transplant, T-cell counts and TCRbeta diversity were found to come mostly from T cells that had been newly produced. Surviving recipient T cells and thymic progenitors accounted for the high day-60 TCRbeta diversity observed in some patients. By about two months after transplant, alpha-beta T cells reportedly arose from several hundred graft clones that had expanded.

As concerns this clonotype: No antigen is known for it.

The CDR3 runs 14 residues. CDR1 and CDR2 from the germline V gene are SGHRS and YFSETQ. V was pared by 1 base and J by 2 bases, with 9 bases between. Preparation of the TCRbeta library involved a method that used unique molecular identifiers. TCRdb re-derived calls from the PCR reads in MiXCR, one entry per CDR3 protein. There are 250,000 to 400,000 distinct CDR3 sequences in the sample; around 25% occur only once, and approximately 11% lies in the top ten. The chain combines TRBV5-1 with TRBJ1-1; tentative D call: TRBD1 (6 bases). The source was PBMCs, mostly from graft donor cells, collected 180 days after TCRalphabeta/CD19-depleted stem cell transplant. This TCR was recovered from a male patient between 5 and 17 years old who had a stem cell transplant for acute lymphoblastic leukemia, so the T cells may come from the graft donor. The CDR3 coding sequence is TGCGCCAGCAGCTTGCAGGGGAGAAACACTGAAGCTTTCTTT. It specifies CASSLQGRNTEAFF.